Below are 23 T cell receptor beta chains sequenced from a single sample in a study of blood T cell repertoires in COVID-19. Sequencing was performed with immunoSEQ multiplex PCR; in TCRdb, only in-frame clones are kept and a portion is missing. The sample holds hundreds of thousands of clones; 70% to 90% are singletons and the top ten take approximately 1.5%. Sequenced sample: peripheral blood. These receptors came from a young woman with active or convalescent COVID-19.

The table lists this clone with a few counts. This rearrangement joins TRBV29-1 to TRBJ1-6; 10 bases fit TRBD1. After removal of 8 bases from V and 2 bases from J, the junction contained 9 bases not matched to a gene. The CDR3 extends over 16 amino acids. Germline values: CDR1 SQVTM, CDR2 ANQGSEA. Here the CDR3 reads CSIRQGAGTYNSPLHF. The CDR3 nucleotides are TGCAGCATACGACAGGGGGCGGGCACCTATAATTCACCCCTCCACTTT. The variable domain in full, with the rest retrieved from reference TRBV29-1 and TRBJ1-6, is SAVISQKPSRDICQRGTSLTIQCQVDSQVTMMFWYRQQPGQSLTLIATANQGSEATYESGFVIDKFPISRPNLTFSTLTVSNMSPEDSSIYLCSIRQGAGTYNSPLHFGNGTRLTVT.

This sequence joins TRBV13 and TRBJ2-7, with 8 bases that match TRBD2. V gave up 5 bases and J gave up 0 bases; unmatched junction bases: 3. This CDR3 comprises 14 residues. The germline CDR1 and CDR2 sequences are PRHDT and FYEKMQ (reference sequence). The DNA for the CDR3 is TGTGCCAGCAGCCCCGGGACTAGCTCCTACGAGCAGTACTTC. This gives the protein CASSPGTSSYEQYF.

V is TRBV29-1 and J is TRBJ1-1; D might be TRBD1 (6 bases). The CDR3 contains 8 residues. Trimming cost V 3 bases and J 14 bases, with 7 bases left between them. Germline lookup yields CDR1 SQVTM and CDR2 ANQGSEA. The CDR3 is CSVDDRFF. The DNA of the CDR3 is TGCAGCGTTGACGACAGGTTCTTT.

This sequence joins TRBV6-1 and TRBJ1-3; no definite D call. Germline lookup yields CDR1 MNHNS and CDR2 SASEGT. This CDR3 contains 13 residues. Trimming left V 3 bases short and J 2 bases short, with 5 bases between. The CDR3 nucleotides are TGTGCCAGCAGTGACGGGGCTGGAAACACCATATATTTT. It codes for CASSDGAGNTIYF.

The chain joins TRBV18 to TRBJ1-4, with D uncertain. CDR1 and CDR2 (germline): KGHSH, LQKENI. The ends were cut back, 2 bases at V and 8 bases at J, with 15 bases in the middle. This CDR3 is 15 amino acids long. DNA for the CDR3: TGTGCCAGCTCACCAGAGCCTCGCGGCGGGGAAAAACTGTTTTTT. This encodes CASSPEPRGGEKLFF. Filled out from reference TRBV18 and TRBJ1-4, the complete variable domain reads NAGVMQNPRHLVRRRGQEARLRCSPMKGHSHVYWYRQLPEEGLKFMVYLQKENIIDESGMPKERFSAEFPKEGPSILRIQQVVRGDSAAYFCASSPEPRGGEKLFFGSGTQLSVL.

J is TRBJ2-1 and V is TRBV30, with D perhaps TRBD2 (6 bases). The CDR3 extends over 15 amino acids. The V end was cut by 2 bases, the J end by 4 bases, with 15 bases between. The germline V gene has CDR1 GTSNPN and CDR2 SVGIG (reference sequence). Here the CDR3 DNA reads TGTGCCTGGAGTCTACCCCAGCGGGTTTACAATGAGCAGTTCTTC. Translation: CAWSLPQRVYNEQFF.

CDR3: CASSAQGRDTEAFF. CDR3 in DNA: TGTGCCAGCAGTGCACAGGGGCGGGACACTGAAGCTTTCTTT. The rearrangement joins TRBV2 to TRBJ1-1; 7 bases map to TRBD1. V trimming: 4 bases; J trimming: 3 bases; junction bases outside the gene matches: 5. From germline, CDR1 is SNHLY and CDR2 FYNNEI. The CDR3 spans 14 residues.

J is TRBJ1-3 and V is TRBV2, with D perhaps TRBD1 (6 bases). This CDR3 spans 16 amino acids. Looked up from germline, CDR1 is SNHLY and CDR2 is FYNNEI. Trimming removed 3 bases from V and 0 bases from J, with 12 bases in between. In DNA form, the CDR3 reads TGTGCCAGCAGTGAGGGGGCGCCGAGCTCTGGAAACACCATATATTTT. The encoded protein is CASSEGAPSSGNTIYF.

The chain combines TRBV5-1 with TRBJ2-7; tentatively, D is TRBD1 (6 bases). The CDR3 sequence is 15 residues long. CDR1 is SGHRS and CDR2 is YFSETQ in the germline V gene. Trimming shortened V by 3 bases and J by 2 bases, and 15 bases separated the two germline ends. The CDR3 nucleotides read TGCGCCAGCAGCTGGGCCGACAGGCCACCCTACGAGCAGTACTTC. As protein: CASSWADRPPYEQYF.

This chain uses TRBV19 with TRBJ1-3; no definite D call. V shed 2 bases and J shed 5 bases, with 13 bases lying between them. The germline V gene encodes CDR1 LNHDA and CDR2 SQIVND (reference sequence). CDR3 length: 15 residues. The DNA for the CDR3 is TGTGCCAGTAGTATACTAGCGGAAGGTCGAAACACCATATATTTT. This encodes CASSILAEGRNTIYF.

The chain links TRBV19 to TRBJ1-3; D is unresolved. Germline V gene sequence: CDR1 LNHDA, CDR2 SQIVND (reference sequence). This CDR3 has 14 residues. The CDR3 loop is CATYAGYSGNTIYF. In nucleotides, the CDR3 is TGTGCTACGTATGCGGGGTACTCTGGAAACACCATATATTTT.

Here the CDR3 DNA reads TGTGCCAGCAGCGCTGGACTAGCGGGGGGGCAAGAGACCCAGTACTTC. Translating it yields CASSAGLAGGQETQYF. V gene TRBV7-8 combines with J gene TRBJ2-5; 15 positions agree with TRBD2. The CDR3 contains 16 residues. Unmatched junction bases numbered 3, after V lost 5 bases and J lost 2 bases. CDR1 is SGHVS, CDR2 FQNEAQ, per germline.

The rearrangement links TRBV19 to TRBJ2-3, with 13 bases matching TRBD2. Germline assignment: CDR1 LNHDA and CDR2 SQIVND (reference sequence). V lost 3 bases and J lost 1; bases outside the gene matches: 7. The CDR3 is made up of 18 amino acids. CDR3 amino acids: CASSIGLAGEGGTDTQYF. CDR3 sequence (DNA): TGTGCCAGTAGTATTGGACTAGCGGGAGAGGGGGGCACAGATACGCAGTATTTT.

A single count supports this clone. The rearrangement links TRBV6-5 to TRBJ1-2; D ambiguous. Germline V lookup: CDR1 MNHEY, CDR2 SVGAGI. The CDR3 covers 12 residues. Trimming left V 7 bases short and J 4 bases short, with 10 bases between. The CDR3 reads CASTPGPYGYTF. In nucleotides, the CDR3 is TGTGCCAGCACCCCAGGTCCCTATGGCTACACCTTC.

The rearrangement links TRBV6-5 to TRBJ2-3; 8 positions agree with TRBD2. The CDR3 sequence is 15 residues long. With 6 bases clipped from V and 5 bases from J, the junction kept 10 bases outside the gene matches. Germline loops: CDR1 MNHEY, CDR2 SVGAGI. CDR3 loop: CASSAARREGDTQYF. In DNA, the CDR3 is TGTGCCAGCAGCGCTGCCCGCCGGGAGGGAGATACGCAGTATTTT.

The chain carries TRBV6-1 and TRBJ1-2; TRBD1 might be the D (6 bases). CDR3 length: 13 residues. Per the germline V gene, CDR1 is MNHNS and CDR2 is SASEGT. Trimming stripped 0 bases from V and 4 bases from J, with 6 bases between. CDR3 sequence reads: CASSEAGGYGYTF. CDR3 sequence (DNA): TGTGCCAGCAGTGAAGCAGGGGGCTATGGCTACACCTTC.

This chain's CDR3 is CASSEFGLADAGETQYF. In DNA, the CDR3 is TGTGCCAGCAGTGAATTTGGACTAGCGGACGCCGGGGAGACCCAGTACTTC. This rearrangement joins TRBV2 to TRBJ2-5, with TRBD2 matching 10 bases. V dropped 2 bases and J dropped 5; count of bases not matched to a gene: 11. Germline CDR1 and CDR2: SNHLY and FYNNEI. The CDR3 runs 17 residues.

This clone was seen a few times. The V gene is TRBV27, the J gene TRBJ1-5, with unresolved D. CDR1 is MNHEY and CDR2 is SMNVEV in the germline V gene (reference sequence). V was pared by 0 bases and J by 0 bases, with 9 bases between. The CDR3 contains 16 residues. CDR3 DNA: TGTGCCAGCAGTTTATCGGCGGGTTATAGCAATCAGCCCCAGCATTTT. Translation: CASSLSAGYSNQPQHF.

V and J are TRBV5-8 and TRBJ1-1; no definite D call. The CDR3 runs 14 residues. V lost 3 bases, J lost 2 bases, and 11 bases lay in between. The germline gives CDR1 SGHTS, CDR2 YDEGEE. The CDR3 sequence is CASSWAGGNTEAFF. The CDR3 DNA sequence: TGTGCCAGCAGCTGGGCGGGAGGTAACACTGAAGCTTTCTTT.

The chain is built from TRBV6-5 and TRBJ1-1; D may be TRBD1 (6 bases). Trimming shortened V by 5 bases and J by 10 bases, and 17 bases separated the two germline ends. Per the germline V gene, CDR1 is MNHEY and CDR2 is SVGAGI. CDR3 length: 13 amino acids. CDR3 sequence reads: CASSRLKQGVAFF. The CDR3 bases are TGTGCCAGCAGTCGCCTTAAACAGGGAGTAGCTTTCTTT.

This chain connects TRBV6-6 to TRBJ2-7; perhaps TRBD1 as D (5 bases). CDR3 length: 14 residues. Germline values: CDR1 MNHNY, CDR2 SVGAGI (reference sequence). The ends were cut back, 2 bases at V and 2 bases at J, with 10 bases in the middle. This chain's CDR3 is CASSYEFRAYEQYF. The CDR3 bases are TGTGCCAGCAGTTACGAATTCAGGGCCTACGAGCAGTACTTC.

The chain has TRBV2 and TRBJ2-7; 10 bases line up with TRBD1. The CDR3 loop spans 15 amino acids. Per germline, CDR1 SNHLY and CDR2 FYNNEI. With V trimmed by 6 bases and J by 2 bases, 7 bases remained unmatched. CDR3 amino acids: CASRDGQGGAYEQYF. In nucleotides, the CDR3 is TGTGCCAGCAGGGATGGACAGGGGGGCGCCTACGAGCAGTACTTC.

The rearrangement links TRBV7-8 to TRBJ1-1; D call uncertain. The CDR3 loop spans 16 amino acids. CDR1 is SGHVS and CDR2 is FQNEAQ in the germline V gene. V lost 1 base to trimming and J lost 1 base, with 13 bases between them. CDR3 region: CASSLGFGQRNTEAFF. The CDR3, as DNA: TGTGCCAGCAGCTTAGGGTTTGGGCAGAGGAACACTGAAGCTTTCTTT. Full variable domain (remainder filled in from reference TRBV7-8 and TRBJ1-1): GAGVSQSPRYKVAKRGQDVALRCDPISGHVSLFWYQQALGQGPEFLTYFQNEAQLDKSGLPSDRFFAERPEGSVSTLKIQRTQQEDSAVYLCASSLGFGQRNTEAFFGQGTRLTVV.